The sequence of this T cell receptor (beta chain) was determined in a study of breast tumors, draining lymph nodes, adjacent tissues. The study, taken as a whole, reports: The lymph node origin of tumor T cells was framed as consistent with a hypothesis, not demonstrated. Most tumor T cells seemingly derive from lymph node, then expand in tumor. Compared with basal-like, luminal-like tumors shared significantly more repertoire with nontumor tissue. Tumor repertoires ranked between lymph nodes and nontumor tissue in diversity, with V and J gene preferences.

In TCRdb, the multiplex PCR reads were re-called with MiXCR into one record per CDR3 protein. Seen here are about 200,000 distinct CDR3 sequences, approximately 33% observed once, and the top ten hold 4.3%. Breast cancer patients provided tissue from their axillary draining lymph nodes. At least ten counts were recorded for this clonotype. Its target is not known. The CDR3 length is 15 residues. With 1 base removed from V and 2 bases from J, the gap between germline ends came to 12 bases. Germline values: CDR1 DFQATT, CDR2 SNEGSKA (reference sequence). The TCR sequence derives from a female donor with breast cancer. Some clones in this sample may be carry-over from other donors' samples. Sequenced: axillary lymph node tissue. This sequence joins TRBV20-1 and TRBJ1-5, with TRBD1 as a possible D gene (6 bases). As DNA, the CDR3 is TGCAGTGCTAGAGTTCAGGGGAGACGCAATCAGCCCCAGCATTTT. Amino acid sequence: CSARVQGRRNQPQHF.